Shown below are 8 T cell receptor beta chains from a single sample sequenced in a study of T cells in Graves' hyperthyroidism and ophthalmopathy. Amplified TCR beta CDR3 regions came from RNA transcripts. First-round RT-PCR targeting the TCR CDR3 was performed with the HTBI primer set. TCRdb recomputed calls from the multiplex PCR reads with MiXCR, one row per CDR3 protein. Of about 700,000 distinct CDR3 sequences detected, 12% to 15% appear once; the ten largest clones hold roughly 10%. Source material: blood. The receptors were sampled from a woman aged 18-35 years with Graves' hyperthyroidism.

The V and J genes are TRBV6-1 and TRBJ2-5, with 8 bases that match TRBD2. This CDR3 has 15 amino acids. Germline CDR1 MNHNS, CDR2 SASEGT. The V and J ends lost 0 bases and 2 bases, in that order; junction bases with no gene match: 2. CDR3 protein: CASSEAVAGQETQYF. The CDR3 DNA reads TGTGCCAGCAGTGAAGCGGTAGCGGGACAAGAGACCCAGTACTTC.

This clonotype came up many times. V usage is TRBV2 and J usage is TRBJ2-7, with D uncertain. Deletions cut 8 bases from V and 4 bases from J, with 9 bases between. From germline, CDR1 is SNHLY and CDR2 FYNNEI. This CDR3 region has 11 residues. CDR3 sequence: CASLRGYEQYF. CDR3 DNA sequence: TGTGCCAGCCTACGCGGATACGAGCAGTACTTC.

This clonotype has only a few counts. The CDR3 DNA sequence: TGCAGTGCTAGGGACGCGGGAGACTCCACAGATACGCAGTATTTT. This gives the protein CSARDAGDSTDTQYF. The chain is built from TRBV20-1 and TRBJ2-3; 7 nucleotides agree with TRBD2. Trimming removed 3 bases from V and 2 bases from J; junction bases left unmatched: 8. Germline CDR1 DFQATT, CDR2 SNEGSKA (reference sequence). The CDR3 sequence is 15 residues long.

This clonotype was recorded a few times. The J gene is TRBJ2-2, the V gene TRBV12-3 or TRBV12-4; 9 positions agree with TRBD2. Unmatched junction bases numbered 5, after V lost 2 bases and J lost 4 bases. The CDR3 is made up of 16 amino acids. CDR3 protein: CASSLFLAGSTGELFF. CDR3 nucleotide sequence: TGTGCCAGCAGTTTATTTCTAGCGGGGTCCACCGGGGAGCTGTTTTTT.

This chain joins TRBV20-1 and TRBJ2-1; 13 positions match TRBD2. The CDR3 loop spans 15 amino acids. CDR1 DFQATT and CDR2 SNEGSKA come from the germline V gene (reference sequence). V shed 6 bases and J 8 bases; nucleotides not matched to a gene: 10. Here the CDR3 reads CSATRTSGSFYEQFF. The DNA of the CDR3 is TGCAGTGCGACTAGGACTAGCGGGAGCTTCTATGAGCAGTTCTTC.

This clonotype appeared a few times. This chain connects TRBV28 to TRBJ2-7; D is perhaps TRBD1 or TRBD2 (5 bases each). This CDR3 is 14 amino acids long. Between the trimmed V and J ends, which lost 2 bases and 4 bases, there was a span of 12 bases. Per germline, CDR1 MDHEN and CDR2 SYDVKM. CDR3 amino acids: CASSLLGPGYEQYF. The CDR3 DNA reads TGTGCCAGCAGTTTACTGGGGCCGGGGTACGAGCAGTACTTC.

This clonotype was seen many times. V is TRBV3-1 and J is TRBJ1-1; D perhaps matches TRBD1 (5 bases). The ends were cut back, 4 bases at V and 5 bases at J, with 17 bases in the middle. The length of the CDR3 is 15 residues. CDR1 and CDR2 from the germline V gene are LGHDT and YNNKEL (reference sequence). CDR3 sequence: CASSPVDRRRTEAFF. CDR3 DNA sequence: TGTGCCAGCAGCCCTGTAGACAGAAGGAGAACTGAAGCTTTCTTT.

In this sample, this clonotype turned up many times. The chain employs TRBV20-1 and TRBJ2-7, with D possibly TRBD1 on 5 matching bases. The V end lost 2 bases, the J end lost 7 bases, and 9 bases lay between the germline ends. From germline, CDR1 is DFQATT and CDR2 SNEGSKA (reference sequence). This CDR3 contains 11 residues. The DNA of the CDR3 is TGCAGTGCTAGAAGACAGCATGAGCAGTACTTC. This encodes CSARRQHEQYF.